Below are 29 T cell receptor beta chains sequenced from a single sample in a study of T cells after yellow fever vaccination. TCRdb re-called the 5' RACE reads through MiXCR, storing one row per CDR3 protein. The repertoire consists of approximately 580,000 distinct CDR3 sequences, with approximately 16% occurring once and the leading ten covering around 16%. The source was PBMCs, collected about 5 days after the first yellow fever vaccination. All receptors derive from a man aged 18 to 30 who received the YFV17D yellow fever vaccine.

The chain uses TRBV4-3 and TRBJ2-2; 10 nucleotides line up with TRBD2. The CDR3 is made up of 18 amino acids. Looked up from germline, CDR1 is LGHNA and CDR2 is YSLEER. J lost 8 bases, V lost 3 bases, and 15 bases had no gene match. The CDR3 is CASSHSSGSGGPMGELFF. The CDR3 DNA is TGCGCCAGCAGCCACTCTAGCGGTAGCGGGGGGCCGATGGGGGAGCTGTTTTTT.

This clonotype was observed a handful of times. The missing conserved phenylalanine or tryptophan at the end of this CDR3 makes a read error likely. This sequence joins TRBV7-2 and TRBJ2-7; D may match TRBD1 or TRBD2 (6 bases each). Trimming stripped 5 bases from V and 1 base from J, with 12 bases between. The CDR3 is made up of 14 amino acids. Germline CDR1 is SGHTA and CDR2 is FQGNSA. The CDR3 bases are TGTGCCAGCAGCCCGGGGGCCACGTCCTACGAGCAGTACTTA. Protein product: CASSPGATSYEQYL.

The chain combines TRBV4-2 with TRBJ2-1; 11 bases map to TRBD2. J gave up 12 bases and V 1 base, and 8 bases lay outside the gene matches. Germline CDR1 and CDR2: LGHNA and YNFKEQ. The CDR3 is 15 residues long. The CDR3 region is CASSQAPLAGGWQFF. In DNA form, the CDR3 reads TGTGCCAGCAGCCAAGCGCCGCTAGCGGGGGGATGGCAGTTCTTC.

The CDR3 sequence: CASSARQPYSNQPQHF. The CDR3, as DNA: TGTGCCAGCAGCGCCAGACAGCCTTATAGCAATCAGCCCCAGCATTTT. The chain recombines TRBV7-8 with TRBJ1-5; TRBD1 is a possible D gene (5 bases). Germline values: CDR1 SGHVS, CDR2 FQNEAQ. The length of the CDR3 is 16 residues. V was cut by 5 bases and J by 0 bases, with 14 bases left in between.

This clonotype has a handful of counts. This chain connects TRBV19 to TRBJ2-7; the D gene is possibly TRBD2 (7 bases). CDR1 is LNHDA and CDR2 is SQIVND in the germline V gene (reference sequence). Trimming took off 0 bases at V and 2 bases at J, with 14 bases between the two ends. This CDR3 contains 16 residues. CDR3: CASSIEAGAITYEQYF. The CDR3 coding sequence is TGTGCCAGTAGTATAGAGGCGGGGGCGATTACCTACGAGCAGTACTTC.

Written as DNA, the CDR3 is TGTGCCAGCAGTTACCCTGATCTGACACTTTACACCGGGGAGCTGTTTTTT. It translates to CASSYPDLTLYTGELFF. This rearrangement joins TRBV6-5 to TRBJ2-2; D remains unclear. The CDR3 consists of 17 residues. V lost 2 bases and J lost 3, with 16 bases in between. Per germline, CDR1 MNHEY and CDR2 SVGAGI.

The CDR3 nucleotides are TGTGCCAGCAGCTTATGGCAGGGGGGTACTGAAGCTTTCTTT. This sequence encodes CASSLWQGGTEAFF. This chain joins TRBV7-6 and TRBJ1-1; 7 bases are shared with TRBD1. The CDR3 spans 14 residues. Germline loops: CDR1 SGHVS, CDR2 FNYEAQ. V was clipped by 2 bases and J by 5 bases; unmatched bases: 5.

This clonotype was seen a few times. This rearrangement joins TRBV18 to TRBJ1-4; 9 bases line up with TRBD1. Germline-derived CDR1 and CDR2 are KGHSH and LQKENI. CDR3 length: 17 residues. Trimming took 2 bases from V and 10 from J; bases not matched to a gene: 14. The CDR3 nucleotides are TGTGCCAGCTCACCAGACGGGACAGGGAGTAATCGGGGAAAACTGTTTTTT. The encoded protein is CASSPDGTGSNRGKLFF.

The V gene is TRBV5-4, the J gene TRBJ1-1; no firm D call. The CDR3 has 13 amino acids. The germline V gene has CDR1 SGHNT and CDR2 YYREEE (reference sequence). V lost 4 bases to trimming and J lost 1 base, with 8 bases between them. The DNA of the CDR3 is TGTGCCAGCAGCATTGATGCGAACACTGAAGCTTTCTTT. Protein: CASSIDANTEAFF.

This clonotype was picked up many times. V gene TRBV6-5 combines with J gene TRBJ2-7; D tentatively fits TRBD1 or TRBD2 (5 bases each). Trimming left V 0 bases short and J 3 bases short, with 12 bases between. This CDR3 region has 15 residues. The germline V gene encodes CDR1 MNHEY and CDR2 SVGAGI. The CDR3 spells CASSYSVGAFYEQYF. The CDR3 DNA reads TGTGCCAGCAGTTACTCGGTCGGGGCTTTCTACGAGCAGTACTTC.

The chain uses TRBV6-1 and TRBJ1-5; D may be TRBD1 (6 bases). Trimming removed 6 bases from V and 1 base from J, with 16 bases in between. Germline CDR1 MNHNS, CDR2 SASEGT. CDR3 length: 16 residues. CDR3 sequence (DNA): TGTGCCAGCAGCCAGTATCCACAGGGCAGCAATCAGCCCCAGCATTTT. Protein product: CASSQYPQGSNQPQHF.

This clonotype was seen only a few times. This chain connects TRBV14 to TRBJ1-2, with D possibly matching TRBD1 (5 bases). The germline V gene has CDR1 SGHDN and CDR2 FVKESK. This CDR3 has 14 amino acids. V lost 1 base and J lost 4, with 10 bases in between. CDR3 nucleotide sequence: TGTGCCAGCAGCCAAGGGGGGTACAGCTATGGCTACACCTTC. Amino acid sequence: CASSQGGYSYGYTF.

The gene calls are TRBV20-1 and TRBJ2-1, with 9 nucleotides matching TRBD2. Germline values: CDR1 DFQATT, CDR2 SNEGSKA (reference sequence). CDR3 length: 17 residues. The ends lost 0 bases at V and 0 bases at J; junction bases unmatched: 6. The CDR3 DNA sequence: TGCAGTGCTAGAGATGTAGCGGGGGCGCGCTCCTACAATGAGCAGTTCTTC. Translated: CSARDVAGARSYNEQFF.

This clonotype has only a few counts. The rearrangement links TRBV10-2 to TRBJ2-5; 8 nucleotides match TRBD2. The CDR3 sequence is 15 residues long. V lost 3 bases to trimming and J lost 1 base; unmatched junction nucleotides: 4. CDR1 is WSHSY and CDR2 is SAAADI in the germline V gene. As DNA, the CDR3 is TGCGCCAGCAGTGATTACGGGGGGGTCCAAGAGACCCAGTACTTC. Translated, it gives CASSDYGGVQETQYF.

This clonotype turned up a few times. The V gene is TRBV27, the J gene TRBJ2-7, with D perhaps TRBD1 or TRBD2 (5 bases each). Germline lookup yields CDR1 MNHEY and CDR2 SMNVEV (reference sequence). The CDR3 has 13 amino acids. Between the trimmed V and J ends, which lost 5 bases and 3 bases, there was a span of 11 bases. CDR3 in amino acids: CASSDGGGYEQYF. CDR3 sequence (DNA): TGTGCCAGCAGTGATGGGGGTGGCTACGAGCAGTACTTC.

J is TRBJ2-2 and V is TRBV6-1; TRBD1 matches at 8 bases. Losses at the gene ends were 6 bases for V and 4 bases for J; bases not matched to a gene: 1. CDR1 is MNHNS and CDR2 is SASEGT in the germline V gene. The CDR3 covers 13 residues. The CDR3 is CASRDRATGELFF. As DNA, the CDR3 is TGTGCCAGCAGGGACAGGGCCACCGGGGAGCTGTTTTTT.

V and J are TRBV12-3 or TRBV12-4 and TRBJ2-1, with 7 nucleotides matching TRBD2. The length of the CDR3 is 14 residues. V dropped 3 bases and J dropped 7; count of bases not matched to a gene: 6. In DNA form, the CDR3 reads TGTGCCAGCAGTTTGCTAGCGGCTGTGAATGAGCAGTTCTTC. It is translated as CASSLLAAVNEQFF.

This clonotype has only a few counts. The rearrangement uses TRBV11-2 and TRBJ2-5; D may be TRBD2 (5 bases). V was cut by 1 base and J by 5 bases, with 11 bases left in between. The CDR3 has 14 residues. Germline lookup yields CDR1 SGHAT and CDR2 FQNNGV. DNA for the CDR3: TGTGCCAGCAGCTTAGCGGGGTCTGTGGAGACCCAGTACTTC. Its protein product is CASSLAGSVETQYF.

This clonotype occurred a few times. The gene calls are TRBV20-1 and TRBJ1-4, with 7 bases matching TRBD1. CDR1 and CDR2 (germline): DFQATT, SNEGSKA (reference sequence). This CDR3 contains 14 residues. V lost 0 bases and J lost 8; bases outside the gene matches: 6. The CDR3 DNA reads TGCAGTGCTAGAGATCGGACAGGTCTGGAAAAACTGTTTTTT. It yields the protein CSARDRTGLEKLFF.

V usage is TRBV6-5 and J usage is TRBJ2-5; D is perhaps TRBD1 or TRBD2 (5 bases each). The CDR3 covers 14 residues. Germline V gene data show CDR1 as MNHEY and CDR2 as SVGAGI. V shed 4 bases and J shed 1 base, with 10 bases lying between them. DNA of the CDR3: TGTGCCAGCAGTTCCAGGGAGTTCCAAGAGACCCAGTACTTC. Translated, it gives CASSSREFQETQYF.

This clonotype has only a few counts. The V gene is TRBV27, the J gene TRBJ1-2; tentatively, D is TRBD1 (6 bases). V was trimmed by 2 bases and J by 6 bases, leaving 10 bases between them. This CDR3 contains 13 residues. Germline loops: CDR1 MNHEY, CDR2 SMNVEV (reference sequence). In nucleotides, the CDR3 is TGTGCCAGCAGTTTAGGAGGGGGAAATGGCTACACCTTC. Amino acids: CASSLGGGNGYTF.

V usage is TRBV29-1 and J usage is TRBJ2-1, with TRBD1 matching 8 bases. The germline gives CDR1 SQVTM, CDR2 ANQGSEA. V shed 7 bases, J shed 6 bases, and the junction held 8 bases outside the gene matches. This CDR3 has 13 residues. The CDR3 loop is CSGAGTGTNEQFF. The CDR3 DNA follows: TGCAGCGGAGCCGGGACAGGTACCAATGAGCAGTTCTTC.

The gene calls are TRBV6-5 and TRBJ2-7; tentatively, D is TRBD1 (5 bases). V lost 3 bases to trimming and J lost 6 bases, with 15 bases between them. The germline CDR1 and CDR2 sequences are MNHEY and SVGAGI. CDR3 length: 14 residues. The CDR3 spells CASSYSPGFFEQYF. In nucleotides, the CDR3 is TGTGCCAGCAGTTATAGTCCAGGGTTCTTCGAGCAGTACTTC.

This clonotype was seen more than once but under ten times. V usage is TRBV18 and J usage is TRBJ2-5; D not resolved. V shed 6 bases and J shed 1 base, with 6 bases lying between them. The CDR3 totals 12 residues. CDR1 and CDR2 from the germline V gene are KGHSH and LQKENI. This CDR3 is CASSPAQETQYF. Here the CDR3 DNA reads TGTGCCAGCTCCCCGGCCCAAGAGACCCAGTACTTC.

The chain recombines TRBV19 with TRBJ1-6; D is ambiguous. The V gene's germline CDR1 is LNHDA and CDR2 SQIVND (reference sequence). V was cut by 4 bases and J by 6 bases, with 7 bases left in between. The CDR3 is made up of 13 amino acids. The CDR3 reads CASSTGPNSPLHF. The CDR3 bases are TGTGCCAGTAGTACGGGTCCTAATTCACCCCTCCACTTT.

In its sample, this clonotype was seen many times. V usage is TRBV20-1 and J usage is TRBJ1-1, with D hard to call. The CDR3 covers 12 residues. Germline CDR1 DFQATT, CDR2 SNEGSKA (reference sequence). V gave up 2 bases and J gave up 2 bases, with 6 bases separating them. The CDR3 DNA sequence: TGCAGTGCTAGAAGGGCAAACACTGAAGCTTTCTTT. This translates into CSARRANTEAFF.

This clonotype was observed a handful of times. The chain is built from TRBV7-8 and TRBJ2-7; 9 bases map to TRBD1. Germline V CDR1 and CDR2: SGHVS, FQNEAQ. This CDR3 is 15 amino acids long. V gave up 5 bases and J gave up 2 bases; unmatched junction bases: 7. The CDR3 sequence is CASSVSGQGTYEQYF. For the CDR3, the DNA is TGTGCCAGCAGCGTGTCGGGACAGGGCACCTACGAGCAGTACTTC.

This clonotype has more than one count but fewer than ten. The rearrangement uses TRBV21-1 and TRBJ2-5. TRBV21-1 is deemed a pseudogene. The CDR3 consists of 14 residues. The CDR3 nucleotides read TGTGCCAGCAGCACTAATCCGGACCCGAAGACCCAGTACTTC. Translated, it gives CASSTNPDPKTQYF.

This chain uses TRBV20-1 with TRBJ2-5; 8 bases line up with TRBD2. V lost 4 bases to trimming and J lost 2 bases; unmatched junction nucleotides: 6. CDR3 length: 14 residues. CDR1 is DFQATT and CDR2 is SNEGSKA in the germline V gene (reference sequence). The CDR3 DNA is TGCAGTGCTACGGGACTAGTTAATCAAGAGACCCAGTACTTC. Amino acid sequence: CSATGLVNQETQYF.